Following are 9 T cell receptor beta chains from one sample sequenced in a study of OX40 agonist ivuxolimab in advanced cancers. The protocol was immunoSEQ multiplex PCR, while the TCRdb copy is restricted to in-frame clones and leaves out a portion. The table lists more than 65,000 clones, approximately 81% of them singletons. Sequences were derived from CD4+ or CD8+ T cells sorted from blood, sampled in a trial of the OX40 agonist ivuxolimab. Receptors were obtained from an adult with an advanced solid tumor such as melanoma, head and neck, liver or kidney cancer.

This chain joins TRBV13 and TRBJ2-7; the match to TRBD1 covers 8 bases. Per germline, CDR1 PRHDT and CDR2 FYEKMQ (reference sequence). The CDR3 runs 15 residues. Trimming removed 5 bases from V and 4 bases from J; junction bases left unmatched: 10. This CDR3 reads CASSPSGQGSYEQYF. The DNA of the CDR3 is TGTGCCAGCAGCCCCAGCGGACAGGGAAGTTACGAGCAGTACTTC.

The chain links TRBV29-1 to TRBJ2-5; 9 bases map to TRBD2. This CDR3 contains 14 residues. V lost 1 base and J lost 5; bases outside the gene matches: 5. The V gene's germline CDR1 is SQVTM and CDR2 ANQGSEA. The CDR3 reads CSVEGLAERETQYF. CDR3 nucleotide sequence: TGCAGCGTTGAAGGACTAGCGGAGAGGGAGACCCAGTACTTC. The full variable domain, its missing parts supplied by reference TRBV29-1 and TRBJ2-5, is SAVISQKPSRDICQRGTSLTIQCQVDSQVTMMFWYRQQPGQSLTLIATANQGSEATYESGFVIDKFPISRPNLTFSTLTVSNMSPEDSSIYLCSVEGLAERETQYFGPGTRLLVL.

CDR3: CASSAGGETQYF. CDR3 nucleotides: TGTGCCAGCAGCGCCGGAGGGGAGACCCAGTACTTC. This chain joins TRBV7-6 and TRBJ2-5, with D perhaps matching TRBD2 (6 bases). V was cut by 5 bases and J by 5 bases, with 9 bases left in between. CDR3 length equals 12 residues. Germline V lookup: CDR1 SGHVS, CDR2 FNYEAQ.

This chain uses TRBV30 with TRBJ1-2; D may be TRBD1 (6 bases). Germline V gene data show CDR1 as GTSNPN and CDR2 as SVGIG (reference sequence). The V end was cut by 0 bases, the J end by 1 base, with 18 bases between. This CDR3 has 17 residues. The CDR3 is CAWSVHWRQDYNYGYTF. The CDR3 coding sequence is TGTGCCTGGAGTGTCCACTGGAGACAGGACTATAACTATGGCTACACCTTC.

This chain joins TRBV2 and TRBJ2-7; D call uncertain. The CDR3 totals 11 residues. V lost 2 bases to trimming and J lost 4 bases, with 3 bases between them. Germline V CDR1 and CDR2: SNHLY, FYNNEI. CDR3 in amino acids: CASSELYEQYF. The CDR3 DNA follows: TGTGCCAGCAGTGAATTGTACGAGCAGTACTTC.

The chain recombines TRBV30 with TRBJ2-1; 7 bases agree with TRBD1. The CDR3 has 16 amino acids. Unmatched junction bases numbered 11, after V lost 0 bases and J lost 6 bases. The germline V gene has CDR1 GTSNPN and CDR2 SVGIG (reference sequence). The CDR3, as DNA: TGTGCCTGGAGTGTACAGGGTAGGGGGCGCTTCAATGAGCAGTTCTTC. This encodes CAWSVQGRGRFNEQFF.

The chain recombines TRBV28 with TRBJ2-7; the D gene is possibly TRBD2 (5 bases). This CDR3 has 12 amino acids. V shed 7 bases and J shed 1 base, with 8 bases lying between them. Germline lookup yields CDR1 MDHEN and CDR2 SYDVKM. CDR3 amino acids: CASKTGSYEQYF. DNA for the CDR3: TGTGCCAGCAAAACGGGGTCCTACGAGCAGTACTTC.

This chain joins TRBV7-9 and TRBJ2-4; TRBD2 is a possible D gene (6 bases). Trimming stripped 5 bases from V and 8 bases from J, with 19 bases between. The V gene's germline CDR1 is SEHNR and CDR2 FQNEAQ (reference sequence). This CDR3 is 15 amino acids long. The CDR3 protein is CASSLRGQTLDIQYF. CDR3 DNA sequence: TGTGCCAGCAGCCTGCGGGGCCAAACTCTGGACATTCAGTACTTC.

The chain has TRBV5-6 and TRBJ2-2, with D perhaps matching TRBD2 (6 bases). CDR3 length: 15 residues. Germline assignment: CDR1 SGHDT and CDR2 YYEEEE. V gave up 4 bases and J gave up 5 bases, with 15 bases separating them. The CDR3 DNA reads TGTGCCAGCAGCCCGACGACTAGACAGACCGGGGAGCTGTTTTTT. It specifies CASSPTTRQTGELFF.